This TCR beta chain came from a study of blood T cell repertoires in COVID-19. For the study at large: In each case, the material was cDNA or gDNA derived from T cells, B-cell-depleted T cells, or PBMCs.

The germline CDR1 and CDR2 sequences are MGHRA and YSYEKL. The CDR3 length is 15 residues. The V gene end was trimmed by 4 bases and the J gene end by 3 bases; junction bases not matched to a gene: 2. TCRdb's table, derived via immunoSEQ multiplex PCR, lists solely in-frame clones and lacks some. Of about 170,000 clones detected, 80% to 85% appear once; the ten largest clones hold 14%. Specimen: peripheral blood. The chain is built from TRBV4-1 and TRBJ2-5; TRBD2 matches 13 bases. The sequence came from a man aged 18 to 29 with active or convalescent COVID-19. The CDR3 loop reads CASSRTSGGEETQYF. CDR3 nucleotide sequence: TGCGCCAGCAGCCGAACTAGCGGGGGGGAAGAGACCCAGTACTTC.